Below, 22 T cell receptor beta chains from the same sample are listed, as sequenced in a study of T cell repertoires in cytomegalovirus infection. For these receptors, no antigen is known. TCRdb re-analysed the reads in MiXCR, keeping a single row per CDR3 protein. The sample shows roughly 990,000 distinct CDR3 sequences, roughly 30% of them seen only once. Sequences were derived from cultured CD8+ T cells from PBMCs, sampled from culture after CMV antigen stimulation. Receptor source: a human donor in good health (CMV status not recorded). Some clones in this sample may be carry-over from other donors' samples.

The chain recombines TRBV6-2 or TRBV6-3 with TRBJ1-1; D not resolved. Germline V lookup: CDR1 MNHEY, CDR2 SVGEGT. V lost 2 bases and J lost 2, with 9 bases in between. The CDR3 is 14 amino acids. The CDR3 loop reads CASSYGGNNTEAFF. For the CDR3, the DNA is TGTGCCAGCAGTTACGGTGGGAATAACACTGAAGCTTTCTTT.

This clonotype was counted a few times. The chain recombines TRBV2 with TRBJ2-3; D gene ambiguous. Germline V gene lookup returns CDR1 SNHLY and CDR2 FYNNEI. This CDR3 has 13 amino acids. Trimming cost V 3 bases and J 2 bases, with 6 bases left between them. The CDR3 DNA reads as TGTGCCAGCAGTGAGTTAGCCACAGATACGCAGTATTTT. This gives the protein CASSELATDTQYF.

This clonotype was picked up a small number of times. The gene calls are TRBV7-9 and TRBJ2-2, with D perhaps matching TRBD1 (6 bases). Trimming pared 7 bases from V and 7 bases from J, leaving 13 bases between. There are 13 residues in the CDR3. The germline V gene encodes CDR1 SEHNR and CDR2 FQNEAQ (reference sequence). In DNA, the CDR3 is TGTGCCAGCACTGGGGGCCCGGTCGGGGAGCTGTTTTTT. Its translation is CASTGGPVGELFF.

This clonotype was detected ten times or more. The chain joins TRBV7-6 to TRBJ2-1; TRBD2 matches 7 bases. CDR3 length equals 16 residues. Germline V CDR1 and CDR2: SGHVS, FNYEAQ. V trimming: 5 bases; J trimming: 1 base; junction bases outside the gene matches: 8. CDR3 amino acids: CASSPEGGGSYNEQFF. The CDR3 DNA sequence: TGTGCCAGCAGCCCGGAGGGCGGGGGTTCCTACAATGAGCAGTTCTTC. The whole variable domain, remainder taken from reference TRBV7-6 and TRBJ2-1, is GAGVSQSPRYKVTKRGQDVALRCDPISGHVSLYWYRQALGQGPEFLTYFNYEAQQDKSGLPNDRFSAERPEGSISTLTIQRTEQRDSAMYRCASSPEGGGSYNEQFFGPGTRLTVL.

Turning to this clonotype: A read error may account for a junction end that differs from germline. The J gene is TRBJ1-1, the V gene TRBV28, with D unresolved. Germline CDR1 reads MDHEN; CDR2 reads SYDVKM. The CDR3 has 13 amino acids. In DNA, the CDR3 is TGTGTCAGCAGTATCCGGGGTGTTTCTGAAGCTTTCTTT. Amino acids: CVSSIRGVSEAFF.

This rearrangement joins TRBV15 to TRBJ1-1, with D hard to call. Germline V gene lookup returns CDR1 LNHNV and CDR2 YYDKDF (reference sequence). This CDR3 region has 12 residues. Trimming took off 6 bases at V and 6 bases at J, with 11 bases between the two ends. CDR3 coding DNA: TGTGCCACCAGGGTCGGAAGGTCTGAAGCTTTCTTT. The encoded protein is CATRVGRSEAFF. The variable domain in full, completed from reference TRBV15 and TRBJ1-1, reads DAMVIQNPRYQVTQFGKPVTLSCSQTLNHNVMYWYQQKSSQAPKLLFHYYDKDFNNEADTPDNFQSRRPNTSFCFLDIRSPGLGDTAMYLCATRVGRSEAFFGQGTRLTVV.

Comments on this clonotype: Being one base from a much bigger clone, this may be a read error. The rearrangement joins TRBV7-8 to TRBJ2-3; possible D gene TRBD1, 5 bases. The CDR3 sequence is 15 residues long. Germline V gene data show CDR1 as SGHVS and CDR2 as FQNEAQ. The CDR3 region has the DNA TGTGCCAGCAACTTAGTAGGACACCCAGAGGATACGCAGTATTTT. It encodes CASNLVGHPEDTQYF.

This rearrangement joins TRBV29-1 to TRBJ1-2; TRBD1 might be the D (5 bases). The germline CDR1 and CDR2 sequences are SQVTM and ANQGSEA. The CDR3 totals 14 residues. V lost 3 bases, J lost 3 bases, and 14 bases lay in between. The CDR3 DNA is TGCAGCGTTGATTGGACTCCGGGGGACTATGGCTACACCTTC. Translated: CSVDWTPGDYGYTF.

This clonotype was observed many times. This chain links TRBV7-9 with TRBJ2-5, with TRBD1 identical over 8 bases. V lost 6 bases to trimming and J lost 4 bases; unmatched junction nucleotides: 4. The germline gives CDR1 SEHNR, CDR2 FQNEAQ (reference sequence). This CDR3 is built from 13 residues. CDR3 protein: CASSPRGRETQYF. Here the CDR3 DNA reads TGTGCCAGCAGTCCCAGGGGGCGAGAGACCCAGTACTTC.

The chain combines TRBV27 with TRBJ2-2, with 11 bases fitting TRBD2. J gave up 2 bases and V 4 bases, and 9 bases lay outside the gene matches. The CDR3 is 18 amino acids. Germline V lookup: CDR1 MNHEY, CDR2 SMNVEV (reference sequence). The CDR3 region is CASSSLAGGIPNTGELFF. The CDR3 nucleotides read TGTGCCAGCAGTTCTCTAGCGGGGGGTATACCCAACACCGGGGAGCTGTTTTTT.

This clonotype was seen only a few times. The V gene is TRBV11-1, the J gene TRBJ1-1; D is ambiguous. CDR1 is SGHAT, CDR2 FQDESV, per germline (reference sequence). The length of the CDR3 is 16 residues. V was trimmed by 2 bases and J by 3 bases, leaving 16 bases between them. CDR3 DNA: TGTGCCAGCAGCTTAATTCCCAGGACGCTCTACACTGAAGCTTTCTTT. It yields the protein CASSLIPRTLYTEAFF.

Remarks on this clonotype: A junction end diverges from the germline sequence, so it may reflect a read error. This chain links TRBV7-6 with TRBJ2-1; no reliable D call. From germline, CDR1 is SGHVS and CDR2 FNYEAQ. CDR3 size: 12 residues. The CDR3 DNA follows: TGTGCTAGCACGGACGGACACAATGAGCAGTTCTTC. This sequence encodes CASTDGHNEQFF. Together with reference TRBV7-6 and TRBJ2-1, the CDR3 gives the full variable domain: GAGVSQSPRYKVTKRGQDVALRCDPISGHVSLYWYRQALGQGPEFLTYFNYEAQQDKSGLPNDRFSAERPEGSISTLTIQRTEQRDSAMYRCASTDGHNEQFFGPGTRLTVL.

The chain carries TRBV7-8 and TRBJ2-7; D is tentatively TRBD1 or TRBD2 (5 bases each). The CDR3 has 13 amino acids. From germline, CDR1 is SGHVS and CDR2 FQNEAQ. V was cut by 1 base and J by 9 bases, with 13 bases left in between. The CDR3 coding sequence is TGTGCCAGCAGCTTAGGGAACAAGAGGGGGCAGTACGTC. Amino acid sequence: CASSLGNKRGQYV.

This clonotype was seen ten or more times. The chain is built from TRBV7-2 and TRBJ1-4, with D possibly matching TRBD1 (6 bases). With 4 bases removed from V and 7 bases from J, the gap between germline ends came to 19 bases. This CDR3 region has 16 residues. CDR1 is SGHTA, CDR2 FQGNSA, per germline. The DNA of the CDR3 is TGTGCCAGCAGCTCCCGACAGGAACCTGGTGGTGAAAAACTGTTTTTT. Its protein product is CASSSRQEPGGEKLFF.

This chain links TRBV19 with TRBJ1-4; D unresolved. The CDR3 length is 15 residues. Trimming took off 5 bases at V and 6 bases at J, with 16 bases between the two ends. Germline lookup yields CDR1 LNHDA and CDR2 SQIVND (reference sequence). The CDR3: CASSLGREFDEKLFF. CDR3 coding DNA: TGTGCCAGTAGTCTGGGGAGGGAGTTTGATGAAAAACTGTTTTTT.

This clonotype was detected only a few times. The rearrangement uses TRBV12-3 or TRBV12-4 and TRBJ1-1; 7 bases agree with TRBD1. The CDR3 is 15 residues long. Germline trimming cut 1 base from V and 3 bases from J; bases unmatched to any gene: 5. DNA for the CDR3: TGTGCCAGCAGTTTAGTTCAGGGGGAGGACACTGAAGCTTTCTTT. Translation: CASSLVQGEDTEAFF.

The chain couples TRBV9 to TRBJ2-2; D possibly corresponds to TRBD1 (6 bases). CDR3 length equals 14 residues. V lost 0 bases, J lost 6 bases, and 9 bases lay in between. CDR1 is SGDLS and CDR2 is YYNGEE in the germline V gene. The CDR3 DNA reads TGTGCCAGCAGCGTAGCGGGGACACCCGGGGAGCTGTTTTTT. As protein: CASSVAGTPGELFF.

This clonotype was recorded many times. This chain joins TRBV7-2 and TRBJ2-1; no definite D call. V lost 5 bases and J lost 8, with 10 bases in between. The CDR3 is made up of 12 amino acids. Germline CDR1 is SGHTA and CDR2 is FQGNSA. The CDR3: CASSARKDEQFF. CDR3 DNA: TGTGCCAGCAGCGCCCGGAAAGATGAGCAGTTCTTC. Looking up the rest from reference TRBV7-2 and TRBJ2-1 gives the full variable domain: GAGVSQSPSNKVTEKGKDVELRCDPISGHTALYWYRQSLGQGLEFLIYFQGNSAPDKSGLPSDRFSAERTGGSVSTLTIQRTQQEDSAVYLCASSARKDEQFFGPGTRLTVL.

This clonotype was seen only a few times. V is TRBV2 and J is TRBJ2-1; tentatively, D is TRBD1 (6 bases). The CDR3 extends over 14 amino acids. V dropped 9 bases and J dropped 8 bases, with 20 bases sitting between them. CDR1 is SNHLY, CDR2 FYNNEI, per germline. In nucleotides, the CDR3 is TGTGCCAGTCCCTTAAGGGGGTCGGGCGATGAGCAGTTCTTC. It codes for CASPLRGSGDEQFF.

This clonotype was found once. The genes are TRBV6-6 and TRBJ1-1, with TRBD1 matching over 8 bases. V gave up 3 bases and J gave up 4 bases; unmatched junction bases: 10. Germline-derived CDR1 and CDR2 are MNHNY and SVGAGI (reference sequence). This CDR3 spans 16 amino acids. The CDR3, as DNA: TGTGCCAGCAGTTATTCGAGGACAGGGATTAGCACTGAAGCTTTCTTT. Translation gives CASSYSRTGISTEAFF.

In this sample, this clonotype turned up a few times. The chain uses TRBV5-5 and TRBJ1-1, with D hard to call. There are 12 residues in the CDR3. CDR1 is SGHKS, CDR2 YYEKEE, per germline (reference sequence). V was pared by 4 bases and J by 8 bases, with 12 bases between. The CDR3, as DNA: TGTGCCAGCAGCCTAGGGTCTGTCGAAGCTTTCTTT. Translation: CASSLGSVEAFF.

V and J are TRBV4-1 and TRBJ2-3, with 9 bases matching TRBD2. V was pared by 0 bases and J by 3 bases, with 7 bases of the junction left unmatched. This CDR3 is built from 17 residues. Germline CDR1 MGHRA, CDR2 YSYEKL. The CDR3, as DNA: TGCGCCAGCAGCCAAGAACCGAGCGGGGGGCTTACAGATACGCAGTATTTT. It is translated as CASSQEPSGGLTDTQYF.